This TCR beta chain was sequenced for a study of cytomegalovirus exposure and HLA in healthy donors. Germline V gene lookup returns CDR1 SGHRS and CDR2 YFSETQ. This CDR3 comprises 19 residues. Researchers ran the PCR with 60 Vbeta and 13 Jbeta primers. Profiling relied on immunoSEQ multiplex PCR, and the TCRdb table lists in-frame clones only, not all of them. The sample comprises roughly 300,000 clones, approximately 90% of which are singletons, and less than 4% rests with the top ten. Whole-study results and caveats: Apparent HLA restriction characterized most CMV-associated TCR beta chains in a later analysis. TCR beta chain V- and J-gene trimming was linked, in a later analysis, to a missense variant in DCLRE1C.

Notes on this clone: The antigen is not known. One end of the junction is discordant with germline, which a read error may explain. Other DNA sequences from this sample encode an identical CDR3 as well.

This clonotype was sampled from a man aged 40-50 years in good health and CMV-seropositive. The V gene is TRBV5-1, the J gene TRBJ1-1, with TRBD1 matching over 12 bases. Sequenced input: PBMCs. The CDR3 is CASSYTTGTGGFRNTEAFF. The CDR3 DNA reads as TGCGCCAGCAGCTATACTACCGGGACAGGGGGCTTCAGGAACACTGAGGCTTTCTTT.